The source of this T cell receptor (beta chain) is a study of OX40 agonist ivuxolimab in advanced cancers. Study-wide context: Ivuxolimab doses were 0.01, 0.1, 0.3, 1.5, 3 or 10 mg/kg every 2 weeks. The study, taken as a whole, reports: Average numbers of expanded clones were greater in CD8+ T cells than in CD4+. Partial responders dosed at 0.1-3.0 mg/kg displayed clonal expansion ranking among the lowest.

Here immunoSEQ multiplex PCR was the method, and the copy in TCRdb shows in-frame clones only, minus some. The data show about 91,000 clones, around 84% seen once. This clone was recorded only once. Its antigen is not identified. J lost 4 bases, V lost 6 bases, and 4 bases had no gene match. This CDR3 contains 13 residues. Looked up from germline, CDR1 is LNHDA and CDR2 is SQIVND (reference sequence). This TCR was sampled from an adult with an advanced solid tumor such as melanoma, head and neck, liver or kidney cancer. The rearrangement joins TRBV19 to TRBJ1-2, with 8 bases fitting TRBD1. This sample comprised CD4+ or CD8+ T cells sorted from blood, obtained in a trial of the OX40 agonist ivuxolimab. The CDR3 loop is CASRPGQVYGYTF. The CDR3 DNA follows: TGTGCCAGTAGGCCGGGACAGGTCTATGGCTACACCTTC.